This T cell receptor beta chain was documented in a study of cytomegalovirus exposure and HLA in healthy donors. Assay: immunoSEQ multiplex PCR; the TCRdb copy retains only in-frame clones and omits some. The table shows over 250,000 clones, with about 86% occurring only once. Trimming took 3 bases from V and 0 from J, leaving 7 bases between them. From germline, CDR1 is SGHRS and CDR2 YFSETQ. The length of the CDR3 is 13 residues. Concerning this clone: The target antigen is unknown.

Study observations and caveats: Researchers counted around 180 TCR beta chains as cytomegalovirus-associated.

This sequence joins TRBV5-1 and TRBJ2-7; a weak D match, TRBD1 (6 bases). The TCR originated in a woman between 18 and 30 years old in good health and CMV-seronegative. The sequenced sample consisted of PBMCs. The CDR3 region is CASSWDNSYEQYF. Written as DNA, the CDR3 is TGCGCCAGCAGCTGGGACAACTCCTACGAGCAGTACTTC.